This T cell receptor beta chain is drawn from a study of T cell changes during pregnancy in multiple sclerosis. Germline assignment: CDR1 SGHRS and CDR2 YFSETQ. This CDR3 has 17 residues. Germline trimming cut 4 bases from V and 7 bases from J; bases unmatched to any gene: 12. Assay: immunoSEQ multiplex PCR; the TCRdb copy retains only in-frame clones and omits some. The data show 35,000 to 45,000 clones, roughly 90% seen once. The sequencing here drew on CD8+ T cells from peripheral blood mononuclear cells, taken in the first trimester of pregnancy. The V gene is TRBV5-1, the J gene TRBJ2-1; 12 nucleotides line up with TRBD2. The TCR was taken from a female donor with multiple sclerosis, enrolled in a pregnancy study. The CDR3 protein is CASSPTTSGSEKNEQFF. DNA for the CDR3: TGCGCCAGCAGCCCCACGACTAGCGGGAGTGAAAAGAATGAGCAGTTCTTC.